Listed here are 22 T cell receptor beta chains from one sample, sequenced in a study of T cells after yellow fever vaccination. From the 5' RACE reads, TCRdb called clonotypes with MiXCR, one entry per CDR3 protein. The sample contains 200,000 to 250,000 distinct CDR3 sequences, less than 3.5% of which appear only once. The sample in question was CD4+ T cells sorted from PBMCs, obtained 10 days after the yellow fever booster vaccination. All receptors derive from a man in his late teens or twenties who received the YFV17D yellow fever vaccine.

This clonotype was seen at least ten times. The genes are TRBV7-2 and TRBJ2-3; D remains ambiguous. Per germline, CDR1 SGHTA and CDR2 FQGNSA. Trimming stripped 5 bases from V and 6 bases from J, with 15 bases between. There are 14 residues in the CDR3. CDR3 sequence: CASSLWIPRDTQYF. In nucleotides, the CDR3 is TGTGCCAGCAGCCTTTGGATCCCCCGCGATACGCAGTATTTT.

This clonotype was recorded many times. A junction boundary mismatches the germline segment, possibly from a read error. CDR3: CASSLSSQGTETQYF. The CDR3 region has the DNA TGTGCTAGCAGCTTATCCTCGCAGGGCACAGAGACCCAGTACTTC. The chain uses TRBV7-7 and TRBJ2-5; a possible D gene is TRBD1 (5 bases). The CDR3 runs 15 residues. Looked up from germline, CDR1 is SSHAT and CDR2 is FNYEAQ (reference sequence).

This clonotype was seen only a few times. The rearrangement joins TRBV24-1 to TRBJ2-1; 7 nucleotides align to TRBD1. V trimming: 3 bases; J trimming: 11 bases; junction bases outside the gene matches: 6. This CDR3 comprises 13 residues. Germline assignment: CDR1 KGHDR and CDR2 SFDVKD. The chain's CDR3 is CATSDPPTGKQFF. The CDR3 region has the DNA TGTGCCACCAGTGATCCACCGACAGGGAAGCAGTTCTTC.

This clonotype showed up many times. The chain links TRBV29-1 to TRBJ1-1; no firm D call. CDR1 is SQVTM and CDR2 is ANQGSEA in the germline V gene. CDR3 length equals 13 residues. Trimming cost V 0 bases and J 1 base, with 6 bases left between them. The CDR3 DNA follows: TGCAGCGTTGAAGAATACCAGAACACTGAAGCTTTCTTT. This sequence encodes CSVEEYQNTEAFF.

Ten or more counts support this clonotype. The V gene is TRBV20-1, the J gene TRBJ2-5; a possible D gene is TRBD1 (6 bases). Germline CDR1 reads DFQATT; CDR2 reads SNEGSKA (reference sequence). Trimming took off 0 bases at V and 4 bases at J, with 15 bases between the two ends. The CDR3 loop spans 15 amino acids. CDR3 nucleotide sequence: TGCAGTGCTAGAGATCATCACAGGGCGATAGAGACCCAGTACTTC. Amino acid sequence: CSARDHHRAIETQYF.

This clonotype showed up many times. CDR3: CASTTSQASGVYEQYF. CDR3 bases: TGTGCCAGCACCACATCCCAGGCTAGCGGGGTCTACGAGCAGTACTTC. The gene calls are TRBV6-5 and TRBJ2-7; 9 bases line up with TRBD2. The germline V gene encodes CDR1 MNHEY and CDR2 SVGAGI. The CDR3 sequence is 16 residues long. With V trimmed by 7 bases and J by 3 bases, 13 bases remained unmatched.

This clonotype has ten or more counts. In DNA form, the CDR3 reads TGTGCCAGCAGCTCGAATCATGGAGGAGATACGCAGTATTTT. Translation: CASSSNHGGDTQYF. V is TRBV7-3 and J is TRBJ2-3, with D perhaps matching TRBD2 (5 bases). V dropped 4 bases and J dropped 5 bases, with 13 bases sitting between them. The CDR3 is made up of 14 amino acids. CDR1 and CDR2 (germline): SGHTA, FQGTGA.

The rearrangement links TRBV20-1 to TRBJ2-5; D unresolved. With 2 bases removed from V and 2 bases from J, the gap between germline ends came to 6 bases. This CDR3 is 12 amino acids long. The germline CDR1 and CDR2 sequences are DFQATT and SNEGSKA (reference sequence). CDR3 coding DNA: TGCAGTGCTAGACTACCACAAGAGACCCAGTACTTC. Translation gives CSARLPQETQYF.

CDR3 in amino acids: CASSPLRAAGELFF. DNA of the CDR3: TGTGCCAGCTCACCTCTCAGGGCGGCCGGGGAGCTGTTTTTT. The V gene is TRBV18, the J gene TRBJ2-2; TRBD1 is a possible D gene (5 bases). Germline lookup yields CDR1 KGHSH and CDR2 LQKENI. Between the trimmed V and J ends, which lost 3 bases and 6 bases, there was a span of 11 bases. CDR3 length: 14 amino acids.

This clonotype was picked up many times. This chain connects TRBV29-1 to TRBJ2-6; D uncertain. Trimming removed 4 bases from V and 0 bases from J, with 4 bases in between. The germline CDR1 and CDR2 sequences are SQVTM and ANQGSEA. The CDR3 sequence is 13 residues long. The CDR3: CSVGDSGANVLTF. The CDR3 DNA follows: TGCAGCGTTGGTGACTCTGGGGCCAACGTCCTGACTTTC.

The rearrangement links TRBV4-2 to TRBJ2-3; 7 bases fit TRBD1. Per germline, CDR1 LGHNA and CDR2 YNFKEQ. The CDR3 spans 16 residues. V dropped 4 bases and J dropped 4; count of bases not matched to a gene: 11. In DNA form, the CDR3 reads TGTGCCAGCAGCCGAGCCGACAGGGATCGTTCAGATACGCAGTATTTT. It translates to CASSRADRDRSDTQYF.

The rearrangement uses TRBV10-3 and TRBJ2-1, with unresolved D. Trimming pared 11 bases from V and 4 bases from J, leaving 15 bases between. CDR1 and CDR2 from the germline V gene are ENHRY and SYGVKD. The CDR3 length is 13 residues. Written as DNA, the CDR3 is TGTGCCGCCCACGGGTTTATATACAATGAGCAGTTCTTC. Encoded protein: CAAHGFIYNEQFF.

This clonotype was recorded many times. This chain connects TRBV5-1 to TRBJ2-4; D is unresolved. V was cut by 4 bases and J by 0 bases, with 5 bases left in between. The CDR3 length is 13 residues. CDR1 is SGHRS, CDR2 YFSETQ, per germline. The CDR3 DNA is TGCGCCAGCAGCCCGCTAGCCAAAAACATTCAGTACTTC. The encoded protein is CASSPLAKNIQYF.

This rearrangement joins TRBV10-3 to TRBJ1-1, with D unresolved. The CDR3 totals 14 residues. V was cut by 4 bases and J by 0 bases, with 9 bases left in between. Germline V gives CDR1 ENHRY, CDR2 SYGVKD. CDR3 bases: TGTGCCATCAGTGTCAGATTACTGAACACTGAAGCTTTCTTT. This gives the protein CAISVRLLNTEAFF.

The chain is built from TRBV2 and TRBJ2-5; possibly TRBD1 for D (6 bases). The CDR3 has 12 amino acids. Trimming removed 11 bases at V and 2 bases at J, with 12 bases between. Germline values: CDR1 SNHLY, CDR2 FYNNEI. CDR3 loop: CAGSGTQETQYF. The DNA of the CDR3 is TGTGCCGGGTCAGGGACACAAGAGACCCAGTACTTC.

This clonotype has at least ten counts. The V gene is TRBV7-2, the J gene TRBJ2-3, with D perhaps TRBD2 (6 bases). This CDR3 has 14 residues. Trimming removed 2 bases at V and 3 bases at J, with 9 bases between. Germline V gene lookup returns CDR1 SGHTA and CDR2 FQGNSA. CDR3 residues: CASSLTAGTDTQYF. DNA of the CDR3: TGTGCCAGCAGCTTAACTGCGGGGACAGATACGCAGTATTTT.

This clonotype occurred many times. V usage is TRBV7-2 and J usage is TRBJ1-1, with D possibly matching TRBD1 (5 bases). CDR1 and CDR2 (germline): SGHTA, FQGNSA. The V and J ends lost 2 bases and 3 bases respectively, with 10 bases between them. The CDR3 loop spans 14 amino acids. CDR3 sequence: CASSLQGMDTEAFF. CDR3 in DNA: TGTGCCAGCAGCTTACAGGGCATGGACACTGAAGCTTTCTTT.

This clonotype was counted only a few times. The chain uses TRBV30 and TRBJ1-2; maybe TRBD1 (6 bases). Germline V gene lookup returns CDR1 GTSNPN and CDR2 SVGIG (reference sequence). Trimming took 3 bases from V and 4 from J, leaving 9 bases between them. The CDR3 consists of 12 residues. DNA of the CDR3: TGTGCCTGGAGAGACAGGATCTATGGCTACACCTTC. Translation gives CAWRDRIYGYTF.

This chain links TRBV20-1 with TRBJ1-5; no firm D call. Germline CDR1 is DFQATT and CDR2 is SNEGSKA (reference sequence). V gave up 6 bases and J gave up 2 bases, with 11 bases separating them. The CDR3 extends over 13 amino acids. The CDR3 is CSATSPGNQPQHF. Written as DNA, the CDR3 is TGCAGTGCAACATCTCCGGGCAATCAGCCCCAGCATTTT.

This clonotype showed up just a few times. This rearrangement joins TRBV15 to TRBJ2-5; D not resolved. The CDR3 has 16 amino acids. Germline V gives CDR1 LNHNV, CDR2 YYDKDF (reference sequence). V lost 0 bases and J 1 base, leaving 12 bases between the germline ends. The CDR3: CATSRDYRVTQETQYF. In DNA form, the CDR3 reads TGTGCCACCAGCAGAGACTACAGAGTAACCCAAGAGACCCAGTACTTC.

In its sample, this clonotype was seen a few times. The CDR3 nucleotides read TGTGCCAGCAGCCCCGAGAGGGGAGGGTACAATGAGCAGTTCTTC. It encodes CASSPERGGYNEQFF. The chain has TRBV7-8 and TRBJ2-1, with TRBD2 matching 7 bases. CDR3 length equals 15 residues. Per the germline V gene, CDR1 is SGHVS and CDR2 is FQNEAQ. J lost 4 bases, V lost 5 bases, and 8 bases had no gene match.

The V gene is TRBV12-3 or TRBV12-4, the J gene TRBJ1-2; D perhaps matches TRBD1 (6 bases). V was trimmed by 5 bases and J by 4 bases, leaving 29 bases between them. The CDR3 has 19 residues. The CDR3: CASSRGSKTADGLGYGYTF. In DNA, the CDR3 is TGTGCCAGCAGTAGGGGGTCGAAGACCGCCGATGGGTTGGGCTATGGCTACACCTTC.